One and the same sample provided the 19 T cell receptor beta chains below, sequenced in a study of T-cell memory formation after mild COVID-19. TCRdb itself ran the 5' RACE reads through MiXCR, one entry per CDR3 protein. The table shows 260,000 or so distinct CDR3 sequences, with over 15% occurring only once. Sequencing used PBMCs or a T cell subset sorted from them (not recorded which). Every receptor here comes from a man younger than 35 who had mild COVID-19 (a few samples of this study predate the infection). Cell type and time point are not known.

The rearrangement uses TRBV20-1 and TRBJ2-6; no reliable D call. Per the germline V gene, CDR1 is DFQATT and CDR2 is SNEGSKA (reference sequence). The CDR3 is 14 residues long. V lost 5 bases, J lost 2 bases, and 10 bases lay in between. This chain's CDR3 is CSAPTAPGANVLTF. CDR3 DNA sequence: TGCAGTGCTCCCACGGCCCCTGGGGCCAACGTCCTGACTTTC.

The chain is built from TRBV7-3 and TRBJ2-1; the match to TRBD2 covers 12 bases. CDR3 length: 14 residues. V dropped 5 bases and J dropped 6; count of bases not matched to a gene: 2. CDR1 SGHTA and CDR2 FQGTGA come from the germline V gene. The CDR3 reads CASSMGLAGNEQFF. As DNA, the CDR3 is TGTGCCAGCAGCATGGGACTAGCGGGCAATGAGCAGTTCTTC.

This clonotype has just a few counts. V gene TRBV7-9 combines with J gene TRBJ2-7, with 8 bases fitting TRBD1. Germline assignment: CDR1 SEHNR and CDR2 FQNEAQ (reference sequence). The CDR3 sequence is 12 residues long. J was trimmed by 5 bases and V by 4 bases; bases with no gene match: 1. The CDR3: CASSSQGDEQYV. The CDR3 DNA is TGTGCCAGCAGCTCACAGGGGGACGAGCAGTACGTC.

This clonotype was seen a few times. The V gene is TRBV4-1, the J gene TRBJ2-1; 8 positions agree with TRBD2. The CDR3 consists of 14 residues. The germline V gene has CDR1 MGHRA and CDR2 YSYEKL. V shed 1 base and J 9 bases; nucleotides not matched to a gene: 5. Here the CDR3 reads CASSQGGGWVEQFF. Here the CDR3 DNA reads TGCGCCAGCAGCCAAGGCGGGGGGTGGGTTGAGCAGTTCTTC.

This chain joins TRBV20-1 and TRBJ2-5; 9 bases agree with TRBD2. This CDR3 region has 14 residues. The J segment lost 1 base and the V segment lost 6 bases, leaving 6 bases of the junction unmatched. Germline V gene lookup returns CDR1 DFQATT and CDR2 SNEGSKA (reference sequence). CDR3 nucleotides: TGCAGTGCCAGTCGGCGGGGGGGCCAAGAGACCCAGTACTTC. Translated: CSASRRGGQETQYF.

J is TRBJ1-5 and V is TRBV6-2 or TRBV6-3; 7 bases fit TRBD1. Looked up from germline, CDR1 is MNHEY and CDR2 is SVGEGT. V lost 7 bases and J lost 2; bases outside the gene matches: 8. The CDR3 spans 15 residues. This CDR3 is CASKGDRTRNQPQHF. CDR3 DNA: TGTGCCAGCAAGGGGGACAGAACTCGCAATCAGCCCCAGCATTTT.

This clonotype was seen more than once but under ten times. The chain has TRBV20-1 and TRBJ2-5; 7 bases are a match to TRBD2. The length of the CDR3 is 14 residues. The germline gives CDR1 DFQATT, CDR2 SNEGSKA (reference sequence). Trimming cost V 1 base and J 1 base; bases outside gene matches: 3. The CDR3: CSARAGTTQETQYF. CDR3 DNA sequence: TGCAGTGCTAGAGCGGGGACTACCCAAGAGACCCAGTACTTC.

This clonotype was seen a handful of times. The chain combines TRBV4-1 with TRBJ1-5; D is possibly TRBD1 (6 bases). V was clipped by 4 bases and J by 4 bases, with 14 bases between them. Germline V gene lookup returns CDR1 MGHRA and CDR2 YSYEKL. This CDR3 is built from 15 residues. The CDR3 sequence is CASSPTGGHNQPQHF. The CDR3 DNA is TGCGCCAGCAGCCCGACAGGCGGGCATAATCAGCCCCAGCATTTT.

This clonotype was seen a handful of times. The chain couples TRBV7-2 to TRBJ2-7; D is undetermined. Germline CDR1 is SGHTA and CDR2 is FQGNSA. The CDR3 is 15 residues long. The V and J ends lost 1 base and 2 bases respectively, with 12 bases between them. The chain's CDR3 is CASSLVSAVPYEQYF. The CDR3 DNA sequence: TGTGCCAGCAGCTTAGTGTCGGCGGTCCCCTACGAGCAGTACTTC.

This clonotype was seen many times. The rearrangement uses TRBV4-3 and TRBJ2-5, with 11 bases aligning to TRBD2. The CDR3 loop spans 16 amino acids. V lost 0 bases to trimming and J lost 4 bases; unmatched junction nucleotides: 4. The germline gives CDR1 LGHNA, CDR2 YSLEER. CDR3 residues: CASSQDSGGAGETQYF. The CDR3 DNA reads TGCGCCAGCAGCCAAGATAGCGGGGGGGCCGGAGAGACCCAGTACTTC.

V usage is TRBV5-1 and J usage is TRBJ1-1; D gene uncertain. The V end was cut by 4 bases, the J end by 7 bases, with 11 bases between. Per germline, CDR1 SGHRS and CDR2 YFSETQ. The CDR3 totals 12 residues. CDR3 residues: CASSEVGGEAFF. In nucleotides, the CDR3 is TGCGCCAGCAGCGAGGTAGGTGGTGAAGCTTTCTTT.

This clonotype has a count of ten or more. The chain's CDR3 is CASSKSNEQFF. Written as DNA, the CDR3 is TGTGCCAGCAGTAAGTCCAATGAGCAGTTCTTC. The V and J genes are TRBV6-5 and TRBJ2-1; D is unresolved. The CDR3 length is 11 residues. CDR1 is MNHEY, CDR2 SVGAGI, per germline. Trimming took off 5 bases at V and 6 bases at J, with 5 bases between the two ends.

V is TRBV29-1 and J is TRBJ2-6; D is uncertain. This CDR3 region has 15 residues. Germline CDR1 SQVTM, CDR2 ANQGSEA. Between the trimmed V and J ends, which lost 4 bases and 0 bases, there was a span of 10 bases. DNA of the CDR3: TGCAGCGTTGCAATTTACGGCTCTGGGGCCAACGTCCTGACTTTC. This sequence encodes CSVAIYGSGANVLTF.

The chain has TRBV20-1 and TRBJ1-2; 10 nucleotides align to TRBD1. The CDR3 covers 13 residues. With V trimmed by 6 bases and J by 5 bases, 6 bases remained unmatched. The germline CDR1 and CDR2 sequences are DFQATT and SNEGSKA (reference sequence). The CDR3 DNA reads TGCAGTGCCGTTCAGGGACAGGGGTATGGCTACACCTTC. Amino acid sequence: CSAVQGQGYGYTF.

The chain employs TRBV5-1 and TRBJ1-1, with 7 bases that match TRBD1. The CDR3 runs 15 residues. The germline gives CDR1 SGHRS, CDR2 YFSETQ. The junction had 11 bases not matched to a gene; V was cut back by 4 bases and J by 5 bases. The CDR3 protein is CASSATGAVGTEAFF. CDR3 bases: TGCGCCAGCAGCGCCACAGGGGCGGTGGGTACTGAAGCTTTCTTT.

The sample holds a few counts of this clonotype. In nucleotides, the CDR3 is TGTGCCAGCAGTGAAGGGCCCGGGCGGTCGAATCAGCCCCAGCATTTT. This codes for CASSEGPGRSNQPQHF. V usage is TRBV2 and J usage is TRBJ1-5; unclear D gene. CDR3 length equals 16 residues. V dropped 1 base and J dropped 4 bases, with 14 bases sitting between them. Per germline, CDR1 SNHLY and CDR2 FYNNEI.

The V call is TRBV7-2, the J call TRBJ1-5; D unresolved. CDR3 length: 17 amino acids. Trimming left V 1 base short and J 0 bases short, with 13 bases between. Germline V lookup: CDR1 SGHTA, CDR2 FQGNSA. CDR3 loop: CASSLVLSGLSNQPQHF. The CDR3 DNA is TGTGCCAGCAGCTTAGTTTTGTCAGGTCTTAGCAATCAGCCCCAGCATTTT.

V gene TRBV10-3 combines with J gene TRBJ2-3; D is ambiguous. V was clipped by 4 bases and J by 4 bases, with 12 bases between them. CDR1 and CDR2 from the germline V gene are ENHRY and SYGVKD. The CDR3 has 14 amino acids. DNA for the CDR3: TGTGCCATCAGTGTAGAAAAAGGGTCAGATACGCAGTATTTT. It specifies CAISVEKGSDTQYF.

This clonotype turned up a few times. This rearrangement joins TRBV3-1 to TRBJ1-4; the D is unclear. Germline CDR1 reads LGHDT; CDR2 reads YNNKEL (reference sequence). This CDR3 region has 13 residues. Trimming stripped 3 bases from V and 4 bases from J, with 6 bases between. The CDR3 region has the DNA TGTGCCAGCAGCCACCGGGATAATGAAAAACTGTTTTTT. It encodes CASSHRDNEKLFF. The full variable domain, its missing parts supplied by reference TRBV3-1 and TRBJ1-4, is DTAVSQTPKYLVTQMGNDKSIKCEQNLGHDTMYWYKQDSKKFLKIMFSYNNKELIINETVPNRFSPKSPDKAHLNLHINSLELGDSAVYFCASSHRDNEKLFFGSGTQLSVL.